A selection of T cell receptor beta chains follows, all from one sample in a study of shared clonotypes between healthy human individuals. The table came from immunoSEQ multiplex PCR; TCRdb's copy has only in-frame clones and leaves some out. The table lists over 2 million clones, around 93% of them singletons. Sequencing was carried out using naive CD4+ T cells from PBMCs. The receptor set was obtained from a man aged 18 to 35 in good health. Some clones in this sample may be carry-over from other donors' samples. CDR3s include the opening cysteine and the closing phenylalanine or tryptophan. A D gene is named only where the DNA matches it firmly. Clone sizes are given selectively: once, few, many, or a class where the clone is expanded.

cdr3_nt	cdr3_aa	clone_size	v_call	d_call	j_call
TGTGCCAGCAGAAATCTAGGGGGGAGAACAGATACGCAGTATTTT	CASRNLGGRTDTQYF	once	TRBV6-5	NA	TRBJ2-3
TGTGCCAGCGGGCGTGGGTACGGCGAGACCCAGTACTTC	CASGRGYGETQYF	NA	TRBV5-4	NA	TRBJ2-5
TGTGCCAGCAGCGCGGGCAACACCGCCCGCGTCGATACGCAGTATTTT	CASSAGNTARVDTQYF	NA	TRBV9	NA	TRBJ2-3
TGCGCCAGCAGCCCCACCGCGGGCGCCTACAATGAGCAGTTCTTC	CASSPTAGAYNEQFF	few	TRBV5-1	NA	TRBJ2-1
TGTGCCAGCTCATTCCTGGGACAGGGGACTGGAAACACCATATATTTT	CASSFLGQGTGNTIYF	NA	TRBV18	TRBD1	TRBJ1-3
TGTGCCAGCAACTTTCCCTCCGGGGGGGAGCAGTACTTC	CASNFPSGGEQYF	NA	TRBV2	TRBD2	TRBJ2-7
TGTGCCAGCAGCTCTGGTCCGGGACAGGGCTACGAGCAGTACTTC	CASSSGPGQGYEQYF	NA	TRBV7-7	TRBD1	TRBJ2-7
TGTGCCAGCTCACCTTCTGGGGCCGGCTACACCTTC	CASSPSGAGYTF	NA	TRBV18	NA	TRBJ1-2
TGTGCCTGGAGTGAGGGTGTTGAAAAACTGTTTTTT	CAWSEGVEKLFF	NA	TRBV30	NA	TRBJ1-4
TGTGCCAGCAGCCGAGCCGGGACAGGGGTCGCCTACGAGCAGTACTTC	CASSRAGTGVAYEQYF	NA	TRBV12-1	NA	TRBJ2-7
TGTGCCAGCTCACCTGGACAGGGAGGCAATGAGCAGTTCTTC	CASSPGQGGNEQFF	once	TRBV18	TRBD1	TRBJ2-1
TGTGCCAGCTCACCCCTACAGGGGACTGAAGCTTTCTTT	CASSPLQGTEAFF	once	TRBV18	TRBD1	TRBJ1-1
TGTGCCAGCAGCTTGCGGATCTCCTACAATGAGCAGTTCTTC	CASSLRISYNEQFF	NA	TRBV5-4	NA	TRBJ2-1
TGCGCCAGCAGCCAGTGGGGGGAGCTGTTTTTT	CASSQWGELFF	NA	TRBV4-3	NA	TRBJ2-2
TGTGCCACCAGCAGAGATGGGGGACATGGGCCGGAGACCCAGTACTTC	CATSRDGGHGPETQYF	NA	TRBV15	NA	TRBJ2-5
TGTGCCAGCAGTTTTAGTAACATAAGGGGGCGGAGGCGCGAGCAGTACTTC	CASSFSNIRGRRREQYF	NA	TRBV27	TRBD1	TRBJ2-7
TGCGCCAGCAGCCAATCAGCAGGGGCGTACTCTGGGGCCAACGTCCTGACTTTC	CASSQSAGAYSGANVLTF	NA	TRBV4-3	NA	TRBJ2-6
TGTGCCAGCAGCAAAACCCTACCGGGACGGAGCTCTGGAAACACCATATATTTT	CASSKTLPGRSSGNTIYF	NA	TRBV21-1	NA	TRBJ1-3
TGTGCCAGCAGTTTATCGTCGCGGGAATCCACCGGGGAGCTGTTTTTT	CASSLSSRESTGELFF	NA	TRBV27	NA	TRBJ2-2
TGTGCCAGCAGCTTCGATCGTTCCTACGAGCAGTACTTC	CASSFDRSYEQYF	NA	TRBV7-3	NA	TRBJ2-7
TGCGCCAGCAGCTTGGAGGCAGGGTTTGGCAAAAACATTCAGTACTTC	CASSLEAGFGKNIQYF	NA	TRBV5-1	NA	TRBJ2-4
TGCGCCAGCAGTGAGCAGGTTCCCCACTACGAGCAGTACTTC	CASSEQVPHYEQYF	NA	TRBV10-2	NA	TRBJ2-7
TGTGCCAGCAAGGGGTCCAACAAAGTCACTGAAGCTTTCTTT	CASKGSNKVTEAFF	NA	TRBV25-1	NA	TRBJ1-1
TGTGCCAGCAGTTATCCGGGGGCGGCTGACTATGGCTACACCTTC	CASSYPGAADYGYTF	NA	TRBV6-6	NA	TRBJ1-2
TGTGCCAGCAGCTCCCACCCAAACCGGGACATTATAAACTATGGCTACACCTTC	CASSSHPNRDIINYGYTF	NA	TRBV7-9	NA	TRBJ1-2
TGTGCCAGTCCGACAGAAAAACAGGGGCCCAATCAGCCCCAGCATTTT	CASPTEKQGPNQPQHF	NA	TRBV19	TRBD1	TRBJ1-5
TGTGCCAGCAGTTTAGGGTCTAGCGGGTATGGTGAGCAGTTCTTC	CASSLGSSGYGEQFF	NA	TRBV28	TRBD2	TRBJ2-1
TGTGCCAGCAGCTCTAGCGGGAACACCGGGGAGCTGTTTTTT	CASSSSGNTGELFF	NA	TRBV7-7	TRBD2	TRBJ2-2
TGTGCCAGCAGCCGGGACAGGGGGTTCGAGCAGTACTTC	CASSRDRGFEQYF	NA	TRBV7-2	TRBD1	TRBJ2-7
TGCGCCAGCAGCACAGCCGGGACTCCCACTGAAGCTTTCTTT	CASSTAGTPTEAFF	NA	TRBV5-1	NA	TRBJ1-1
TGTGCCAGCAGCTCAGACAGGGGTAGCTATGGCTACACCTTC	CASSSDRGSYGYTF	NA	TRBV7-3	TRBD1	TRBJ1-2
TGCAGCGTTGAGCGCAGGGGGGTCACAGATACGCAGTATTTT	CSVERRGVTDTQYF	NA	TRBV29-1	NA	TRBJ2-3
TGTGCCAGCAGTTCGGGACAGATAACTTCCTACGAGCAGTACTTC	CASSSGQITSYEQYF	NA	TRBV28	TRBD1	TRBJ2-7
TGTGCCAGCAGCCCTAGACAGACCTCTGGAAACACCATATATTTT	CASSPRQTSGNTIYF	NA	TRBV11-2	NA	TRBJ1-3
TGTGCCAGCAGCCTATCAGCATCCGATACGCAGTATTTT	CASSLSASDTQYF	NA	TRBV11-2	NA	TRBJ2-3
TGTGCCAGCAGAACCGAAGCGGGAGGGCCCTACGAGCAGTACTTC	CASRTEAGGPYEQYF	NA	TRBV5-4	TRBD2	TRBJ2-7
TGTGCCAGCAGTTCCACCCGGACCACCTACGAGCAGTACTTC	CASSSTRTTYEQYF	NA	TRBV6-6	NA	TRBJ2-7